This is a list of T cell receptor beta chains from one sample in a study of cytomegalovirus exposure and HLA in healthy donors. Some clones are missing from TCRdb's copy, which holds only in-frame ones; the method was immunoSEQ multiplex PCR. Of about 160,000 clones listed, over 65% are singletons. The sequenced material came from PBMCs. The receptors come from a female donor in good health and CMV-seronegative. CDR3s include the opening cysteine and the closing phenylalanine or tryptophan. A D gene is named only where the DNA matches it firmly. Where a row states a size, it is once, few, many or the class of an expanded clone; other rows omit it.

v_gene	j_gene	abundance	d_gene	CDR3nt	CDR3aa
TRBV11-3	TRBJ2-1	-	-	TGTGCCAGCAGCTTAGAAGGGAGTAGCGCCTACAATGAGCAGTTCTTC	CASSLEGSSAYNEQFF
TRBV6-5	TRBJ2-5	-	TRBD1	TGTGCCAGCAGTTTAAACAGGGGCCAAGAGACCCAGTACTTC	CASSLNRGQETQYF
TRBV5-1	TRBJ2-2	-	-	TGCGCCAGCAGCTTGGTTTCCAGGGGTTCCGGGGAGCTGTTTTTT	CASSLVSRGSGELFF
TRBV5-1	TRBJ2-6	-	TRBD1	TGCGCCAGCAGCTTGACGGGGACAGGGGCTGGGGCCAACGGCCTGACTTTC	CASSLTGTGAGANGLTF
TRBV7-8	TRBJ2-1	few	TRBD2	TGTGCCAGCAGCCCCACCGGGACTAGCGGGAGAGGCAATGAGCAGTTCTTC	CASSPTGTSGRGNEQFF
TRBV27	TRBJ1-1	-	-	TGTGCCAGCAGTCCGGGGGACCCTGGGGCTACTGAAGCTTTCTTT	CASSPGDPGATEAFF
TRBV2	TRBJ1-6	few	-	TGTGCCAGCCGCCGGACAGAAAATTCACCCCTCCACTTT	CASRRTENSPLHF
TRBV5-1	TRBJ1-2	-	-	TGCGCCAGCAGACCCACAGGGCTTAACTATGGCTACACCTTC	CASRPTGLNYGYTF
TRBV28	TRBJ1-1	once	TRBD1	TGTGCCAGCAGACCACCGGGACAGGGAAGAACTGAAGCTTTCTTT	CASRPPGQGRTEAFF
TRBV27	TRBJ2-3	few	-	TGTGCCAGCAGTGTCGGGACTACAGATACGCAGTATTTT	CASSVGTTDTQYF
TRBV19	TRBJ2-1	-	-	TGTGCCAGTAGCCCCTACCTCTACAATGAGCAGTTCTTC	CASSPYLYNEQFF
TRBV10-3	TRBJ2-7	-	-	TGTGCCATCAGTGAGCGGGACTACGAGCAGTACTTC	CAISERDYEQYF
TRBV7-9	TRBJ2-2	few	TRBD1	TGTGCCAGCAGCTTATCAGGGGGCGGGGAGCTGTTTTTT	CASSLSGGGELFF
TRBV9	TRBJ1-5	-	-	TGTGCCAGCAGCGTAGGAGTTGGGGGGAGTCAGCCCCAGCATTTT	CASSVGVGGSQPQHF
TRBV4-3	TRBJ1-6	once	-	TGCGCCAGCAGCCTCGGACAGAGCTCCTATAATTCACCCCTCCACTTT	CASSLGQSSYNSPLHF
TRBV10-3	TRBJ2-3	-	-	TGTGCCATCAGTGGAGGGAGCACAGATACGCAGTATTTT	CAISGGSTDTQYF
TRBV29-1	TRBJ1-1	once	TRBD1	TGCAGCGTAGCCAGGGGGTTATTGAACACTGAAGCTTTCTTT	CSVARGLLNTEAFF
TRBV6-5	TRBJ2-5	-	TRBD1	TGTGCCACCCAAATGGACAGGGTACAGACCCAGTACTTC	CATQMDRVQTQYF
TRBV5-4	TRBJ2-6	-	-	TGTGCCAGCAGCTTCCAGGGCTCGGGGGCCAACGTCCTGACTTTC	CASSFQGSGANVLTF
TRBV11-1	TRBJ1-2	-	TRBD1	TGTGCCAGCAGCGCCCGCCGGGGACAGGGGGCCTATGGCTACACCTTC	CASSARRGQGAYGYTF
TRBV27	TRBJ1-2	-	-	TGTGCCAGCAGTTTAGAGGCAAGCGACCATGGCTACACCTTC	CASSLEASDHGYTF
TRBV9	TRBJ2-3	-	-	TGTGCCAGCAGCGTAGGTCCGGGAGATACGCAGTATTTT	CASSVGPGDTQYF
TRBV7-2	TRBJ2-3	-	-	TGTGCCAGCAGCGCGAGCACAGATACGCAGTATTTT	CASSASTDTQYF
TRBV15	TRBJ1-1	-	-	TGTGCCACCAGCACCTCGGACACTGAAGCTTTCTTT	CATSTSDTEAFF
TRBV27	TRBJ2-3	-	TRBD2	TGTGCCAGCAGTTCACCGGGACTAGCGAACACAGATACGCAGTATTTT	CASSSPGLANTDTQYF
TRBV11-2	TRBJ2-5	-	-	TGTGCCAGCAGCCCGGGTGGGGGAGGCCAGGAGACCCAGTACTTC	CASSPGGGGQETQYF
TRBV29-1	TRBJ2-6	-	-	TGCAGCGTTGATGAGGGCGGGCCTGGGGCCAACGTCCTGACTTTC	CSVDEGGPGANVLTF
TRBV5-6	TRBJ2-3	-	TRBD2	TGTGCCAGCAGCCTCCGTGGAGGGAGGGCAGATACGCAGTATTTT	CASSLRGGRADTQYF
TRBV9	TRBJ2-3	once	-	TGTGCCAGCAGCGTAGTCCCTGGAGTGGGGGCGTCGAGCACAGATACGCAGTATTTT	CASSVVPGVGASSTDTQYF
TRBV30	TRBJ1-1	-	-	TGTGCCTGGGATCAGGGCGGGGGCACTGAAGCTTTCTTT	CAWDQGGGTEAFF
TRBV10-3	TRBJ2-6	few	-	TGTGCCATCAGTGATTTGGGCAGTCCTGGGGCCAACGTCCTGACTTTC	CAISDLGSPGANVLTF
TRBV4-1	TRBJ2-7	-	TRBD1	TGCGCCAGCAGCCAAGTTACAGGGGGCCAATACGAGCAGTACTTC	CASSQVTGGQYEQYF
TRBV7-2	TRBJ1-2	-	TRBD1	TGTGCCAGCAGCACAGGGACAGGAAACTATGGCTACACCTTC	CASSTGTGNYGYTF
TRBV19	TRBJ2-1	-	-	TGTGCCAGTAGTTTGTATAGGGGTAGGAATGAGCAGTTCTTC	CASSLYRGRNEQFF
TRBV10-3	TRBJ1-4	-	-	TGTGCCATCAGGCAGGGCGGGGGGGAAAAACTGTTTTTT	CAIRQGGGEKLFF
TRBV6-5	TRBJ1-1	-	-	TGTGCCAGCAGTGATTGGCACGAGAACACTGAAGCTTTCTTT	CASSDWHENTEAFF
TRBV9	TRBJ2-1	-	TRBD2	TGTGCCAGCAGCGTAAAGGGGACTAGCGGGGGGAATGAGCAGTTCTTC	CASSVKGTSGGNEQFF
TRBV15	TRBJ1-5	-	-	TGTGCCACCACCACAGGTAATCAGCCCCAGCATTTT	CATTTGNQPQHF
TRBV4-2	TRBJ2-7	-	TRBD2	TGTGCCAGCAGCCAAACAACTAGCGGGAGCCCCTACGAGCAGTACTTC	CASSQTTSGSPYEQYF
TRBV6-6	TRBJ2-1	-	TRBD1	TGTGCCAGCAGTTCTAGACAGGGGGATGAGCAGTTCTTC	CASSSRQGDEQFF
TRBV27	TRBJ2-7	-	TRBD2	TGTGCCAGCAGTTTCGGGACTAGGTCCTACGAGCAGTACTTC	CASSFGTRSYEQYF
TRBV5-1	TRBJ2-3	-	TRBD2	TGCGCCAGCAGCTTGGTCGGGGGGGGGCTGACGGATACGCAGTATTTT	CASSLVGGGLTDTQYF
TRBV18	TRBJ1-2	-	TRBD1	TGTGCCAGCTCACCACCTCCTGGACAGGGGAGGGGGTATGGCTACACCTTT	CASSPPPGQGRGYGYTF
TRBV25-1	TRBJ2-1	-	TRBD2	TGTGCCAGCAGTGGTAGACTAGCGACCTCCGGAGACAATGAGCAGTTCTTC	CASSGRLATSGDNEQFF
TRBV2	TRBJ2-7	-	TRBD2	TGTGCCAGCAGGGTACTAGCGGGAGCGGGCGAGCAGTACTTC	CASRVLAGAGEQYF
TRBV19	TRBJ2-4	-	TRBD1	TGTGCCAGTAGTATCCGACAGGGGATGGCCAAAAACATTCAGTACTTC	CASSIRQGMAKNIQYF
TRBV28	TRBJ2-1	-	-	TGTGCCAGCAGTTTTGGTACTAGCTCCAGCAATGAGCAGTTCTTC	CASSFGTSSSNEQFF
TRBV7-3	TRBJ2-1	-	TRBD1	TGTGCCAGCAGCTCGGGACAGGGGAACCACAATGAGCAGTTCTTC	CASSSGQGNHNEQFF
TRBV6-5	TRBJ1-5	once	-	TGTGCCAGCAGGCAGGGCAGCAACCAGCCCCAGCATTTT	CASRQGSNQPQHF
TRBV21-1	TRBJ2-7	-	-	TGTGCCAGCAGCAAAGATGGAGTAGCGGGAGCCGACTACGAGCAGTACTTC	CASSKDGVAGADYEQYF
TRBV5-6	TRBJ2-3	-	TRBD1	TGTGCCAGCAGCTCAGGGACAGCAGGGGATACGCAGTATTTT	CASSSGTAGDTQYF
TRBV25-1	TRBJ2-2	-	TRBD1	TGTGCCAGCAGTGCCTACAGGGGGACCGGGGAGCTGTTTTTT	CASSAYRGTGELFF
TRBV9	TRBJ2-5	-	-	TGTGCCAGCAGCGTAGGGTCTAACCAAGAGACCCAGTACTTC	CASSVGSNQETQYF
TRBV7-3	TRBJ2-6	-	TRBD1	TGTGCCAGCAGCCCCCTAAAGGGGGCAGGTACCTTTTCTGGGGCCAACGTCCTGACTTTC	CASSPLKGAGTFSGANVLTF